This T cell receptor beta chain was recovered during a study of T cell clonality in common variable immunodeficiency. Study-level results: Fewer deletions and N-nucleotide insertions were reportedly seen in common variable immunodeficiency TCR beta sequences.

Patients and controls were mostly of Caucasian heritage. Donors gave roughly 5 to 9 ml heparinized peripheral whole blood. The CDR3 runs to 13 residues. Germline CDR1 and CDR2: SEHNR and FQNEAQ (reference sequence). V lost 5 bases to trimming and J lost 4 bases, with 11 bases between them. Some clones are missing from TCRdb's copy, which holds only in-frame ones; the method was immunoSEQ multiplex PCR. Sampling found approximately 50,000 clones, none seen once. This clone has a count of ten or more. What it recognizes is unknown. The read gets to within 3 residues of the CDR3 end, and the germline J gene fills in the rest.

The TCR sequence derives from a person between 18 and 70 years old in good health. Sample: peripheral blood mononuclear cells. The V and J genes are TRBV7-9 and TRBJ1-1; D call uncertain. The CDR3 region is CASSHQESTEAFF. CDR3 bases read: TGTGCCAGCAGCCATCAGGAGAGCACTGAA.